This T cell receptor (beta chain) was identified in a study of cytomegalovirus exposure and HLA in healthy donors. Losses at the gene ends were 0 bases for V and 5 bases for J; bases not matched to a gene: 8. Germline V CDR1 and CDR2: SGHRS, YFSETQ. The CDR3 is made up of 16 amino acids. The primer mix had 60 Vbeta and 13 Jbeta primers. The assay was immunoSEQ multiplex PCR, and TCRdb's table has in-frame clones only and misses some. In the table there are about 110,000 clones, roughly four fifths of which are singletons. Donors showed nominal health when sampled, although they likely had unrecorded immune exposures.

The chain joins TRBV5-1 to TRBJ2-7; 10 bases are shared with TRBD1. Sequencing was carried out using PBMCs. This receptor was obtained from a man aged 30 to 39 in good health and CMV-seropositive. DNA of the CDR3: TGCGCCAGCAGCTTGGCGACAGGGGGCGAGTCCCACGAGCAGTACTTC. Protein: CASSLATGGESHEQYF.